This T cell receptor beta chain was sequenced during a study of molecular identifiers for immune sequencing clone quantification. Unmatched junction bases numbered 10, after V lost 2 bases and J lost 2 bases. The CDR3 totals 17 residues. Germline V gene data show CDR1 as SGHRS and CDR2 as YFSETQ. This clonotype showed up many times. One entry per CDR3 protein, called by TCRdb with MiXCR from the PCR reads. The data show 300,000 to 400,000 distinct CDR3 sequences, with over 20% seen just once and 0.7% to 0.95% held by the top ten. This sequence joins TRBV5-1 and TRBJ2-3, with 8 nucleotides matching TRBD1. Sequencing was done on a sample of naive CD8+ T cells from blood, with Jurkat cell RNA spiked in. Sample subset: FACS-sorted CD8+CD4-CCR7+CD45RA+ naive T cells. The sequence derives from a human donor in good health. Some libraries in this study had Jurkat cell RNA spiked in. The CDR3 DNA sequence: TGCGCCAGCAGCTTTTCGTTGGACAGGGAGTCCACAGATACGCAGTATTTT. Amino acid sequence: CASSFSLDRESTDTQYF.